The rows below give T cell receptor beta chains drawn from one sample of a study of shared clonotypes between healthy human individuals. Only in-frame clones appear in the TCRdb table, and some are missing; sequencing was by immunoSEQ multiplex PCR. Among around 620,000 clones, 95% were seen once, and the ten largest hold over 0.1%. The sequenced sample was naive CD8+ T cells sorted from blood. Receptor source: a woman in her thirties in good health. Both conserved end residues are part of each CDR3. The D gene is left open where the match is weak. Only part of the rows carry a size: once, few, many, or a class if the clone is expanded.

v_call	clone_size	j_call	d_call	cdr3_aa	cdr3_nt
TRBV4-1	.	TRBJ2-7	TRBD2	CASSPLAGAPPEEQYF	TGCGCCAGCAGCCCACTAGCGGGAGCTCCACCGGAGGAGCAGTACTTC
TRBV5-1	once	TRBJ1-1	.	CASSLDAANTEAFF	TGCGCCAGCAGCTTGGATGCTGCGAACACTGAAGCTTTCTTT
TRBV27	.	TRBJ2-7	.	CASSSGSYEQYF	TGTGCCAGCAGTTCAGGCTCCTACGAGCAGTACTTC
TRBV28	.	TRBJ2-7	TRBD1	CASSLPTGGWNEQYF	TGTGCCAGCAGTTTACCGACAGGGGGCTGGAACGAGCAGTACTTC
TRBV13	once	TRBJ2-7	TRBD2	CASSSGTTEQYF	TGTGCCAGCAGCTCCGGGACTACCGAGCAGTACTTC
TRBV13	.	TRBJ1-2	.	CASSLSGTAYGYTF	TGTGCCAGCAGCTTAAGTGGGACGGCCTATGGCTACACCTTC
TRBV5-6	.	TRBJ1-1	.	CASSIIWTDTEAFF	TGTGCCAGCAGCATTATTTGGACCGACACTGAAGCTTTCTTT
TRBV4-2	.	TRBJ2-3	TRBD2	CASSQEGTSGTDTQYF	TGTGCCAGCAGCCAAGAGGGAACTAGCGGCACAGATACGCAGTATTTT
TRBV13	.	TRBJ2-4	TRBD2	CASGNPMGLAGENIQYF	TGTGCCAGCGGCAACCCAATGGGACTAGCGGGTGAAAACATTCAGTACTTC
TRBV10-3	few	TRBJ2-6	.	CAISESGTSGANVLTF	TGTGCCATCAGTGAGTCGGGGACCTCTGGGGCCAACGTCCTGACTTTC
TRBV27	.	TRBJ2-3	TRBD2	CASIRSRRELTDTQYF	TGTGCCAGCATCCGAAGCCGGCGGGAGTTAACAGATACGCAGTATTTT
TRBV28	.	TRBJ1-5	TRBD1	CASSLWDRGRNQPQHF	TGTGCCAGCAGTTTATGGGACAGGGGACGCAATCAGCCCCAGCATTTT
TRBV13	.	TRBJ2-1	TRBD1	CASSDTTGTGEVNEQFF	TGTGCCAGCAGCGATACCACCGGGACAGGGGAGGTCAATGAGCAGTTCTTC
TRBV14	.	TRBJ2-5	.	CASSQGGEKTQYF	TGTGCCAGCAGCCAAGGGGGAGAGAAGACCCAGTACTTC
TRBV5-4	once	TRBJ1-2	TRBD1	CASSSDRDYGYTF	TGTGCCAGCAGCAGCGACAGGGACTATGGCTACACCTTC
TRBV2	.	TRBJ2-1	TRBD2	CASSVGTSTNEQFF	TGTGCCAGCAGTGTGGGGACTAGCACCAATGAGCAGTTCTTC
TRBV7-9	.	TRBJ2-7	.	CASSRSGFYEQYF	TGTGCCAGCAGCCGGAGCGGATTCTACGAGCAGTACTTC
TRBV7-9	.	TRBJ2-7	.	CASSLSGSDEQYF	TGTGCCAGCAGCTTATCAGGGTCCGACGAGCAGTACTTC
TRBV6-1	.	TRBJ2-7	TRBD2	CASSEGLAGVYEQYF	TGTGCCAGCAGTGAGGGACTAGCGGGAGTCTACGAGCAGTACTTC
TRBV7-9	few	TRBJ2-7	.	CASSHWTSYEQYF	TGTGCCAGCAGCCACTGGACCTCCTACGAGCAGTACTTC
TRBV28	once	TRBJ1-3	.	CASSWVAGSSGNTIYF	TGTGCCAGCAGTTGGGTCGCGGGGAGCTCTGGAAACACCATATATTTT
TRBV4-2	.	TRBJ2-7	.	CASSTRDDYEQYF	TGTGCCAGCAGCACCCGGGACGACTACGAGCAGTACTTC
TRBV28	.	TRBJ2-5	TRBD1	CASSLTGGLETQYF	TGTGCCAGCAGTTTGACAGGGGGCCTGGAGACCCAGTACTTC
TRBV6-1	.	TRBJ1-1	TRBD1	CASSEGQGLLNTEAFF	TGTGCCAGCAGTGAAGGACAGGGTCTTTTGAACACTGAAGCTTTCTTT
TRBV14	.	TRBJ2-5	.	CASSQVPTGQETQYF	TGTGCCAGCAGCCAAGTCCCTACAGGGCAAGAGACCCAGTACTTC
TRBV7-3	once	TRBJ2-6	.	CASSLTPSGANVLTF	TGTGCCAGCAGCTTAACGCCGTCTGGGGCCAACGTCCTGACTTTC
TRBV5-1	.	TRBJ2-3	.	CASSRKISETTDTQYF	TGCGCCAGCAGCAGAAAAATTAGCGAGACCACAGATACGCAGTATTTT
TRBV9	.	TRBJ2-6	.	CASSVVGGNPEGANVLTF	TGTGCCAGCAGCGTAGTTGGGGGAAATCCGGAGGGGGCCAACGTCCTGACTTTC
TRBV27	.	TRBJ2-1	.	CASSHPGANNEQFF	TGTGCCAGCAGCCATCCGGGAGCCAACAATGAGCAGTTCTTC
TRBV2	.	TRBJ1-1	.	CASSGRPGLEAFF	TGTGCCAGCAGTGGACGACCGGGCCTAGAAGCTTTCTTT
TRBV28	.	TRBJ2-2	.	CASSSPLRGPNTGELFF	TGTGCCAGCAGCTCCCCCCTAAGGGGTCCGAACACCGGGGAGCTGTTTTTT
TRBV5-4	.	TRBJ2-7	TRBD1	CASSLGGRIYEQYF	TGTGCCAGCAGTTTAGGGGGCAGAATCTACGAGCAGTACTTC
TRBV6-5	.	TRBJ2-7	TRBD1	CASSPGIDRVGEQYF	TGTGCCAGCAGTCCGGGAATAGACAGGGTGGGCGAGCAGTACTTC
TRBV4-1	few	TRBJ1-1	.	CASSQEAQNTEAFF	TGCGCCAGCAGCCAAGAGGCGCAGAACACTGAAGCTTTCTTT
TRBV19	.	TRBJ2-5	.	CASSIVIGAQETQYF	TGTGCCAGTAGTATAGTGATCGGGGCACAAGAGACCCAGTACTTC
TRBV7-6	.	TRBJ2-7	TRBD2	CASSLASGGASYEQYF	TGTGCCAGCAGCTTAGCGTCGGGGGGAGCGTCCTACGAGCAGTACTTC
TRBV27	.	TRBJ2-7	TRBD1	CASTLTGTGSYEQYF	TGTGCCAGCACCCTCACCGGGACAGGGTCGTACGAGCAGTACTTC
TRBV21-1	.	TRBJ2-7	.	CASRTCGLAEDYEQYF	TGTGCCAGCAGGACTTGTGGGCTAGCGGAGGACTACGAGCAGTACTTC
TRBV29-1	.	TRBJ2-7	.	CSAIDPGFTDEQYF	TGCAGCGCCATAGACCCCGGTTTTACCGACGAGCAGTACTTC
TRBV13	once	TRBJ2-3	TRBD2	CASSLAASGRTRTDTQYF	TGTGCCAGCAGCTTAGCGGCTAGCGGGAGGACGCGGACAGATACGCAGTATTTT
TRBV2	.	TRBJ2-7	TRBD1	CAGQGINEQYF	TGTGCAGGACAGGGGATCAACGAGCAGTACTTC
TRBV19	.	TRBJ2-1	.	CASSFNPWRIDEQFF	TGTGCCAGTAGTTTCAACCCCTGGCGAATCGATGAGCAGTTCTTC
TRBV6-1	.	TRBJ2-7	TRBD1	CASSEAPGQGAHEQYF	TGTGCCAGCAGTGAAGCCCCGGGACAGGGAGCCCACGAGCAGTACTTC
TRBV25-1	.	TRBJ2-5	.	CASSEGGETQYF	TGTGCCAGCAGTGAAGGGGGTGAGACCCAGTACTTC